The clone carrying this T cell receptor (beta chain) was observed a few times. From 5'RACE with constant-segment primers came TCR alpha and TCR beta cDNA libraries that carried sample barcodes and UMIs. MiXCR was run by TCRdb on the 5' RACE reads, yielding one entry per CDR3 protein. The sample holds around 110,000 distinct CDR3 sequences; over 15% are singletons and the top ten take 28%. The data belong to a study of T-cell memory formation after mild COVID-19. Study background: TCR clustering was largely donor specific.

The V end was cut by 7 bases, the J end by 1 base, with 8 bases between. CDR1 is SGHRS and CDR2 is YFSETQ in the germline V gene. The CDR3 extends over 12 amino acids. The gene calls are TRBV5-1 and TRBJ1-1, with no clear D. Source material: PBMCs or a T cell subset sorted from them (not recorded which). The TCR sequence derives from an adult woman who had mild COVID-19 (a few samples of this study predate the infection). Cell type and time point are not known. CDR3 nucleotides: TGCGCCAGCGCGTGGGAGAACACTGAAGCTTTCTTT. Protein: CASAWENTEAFF.